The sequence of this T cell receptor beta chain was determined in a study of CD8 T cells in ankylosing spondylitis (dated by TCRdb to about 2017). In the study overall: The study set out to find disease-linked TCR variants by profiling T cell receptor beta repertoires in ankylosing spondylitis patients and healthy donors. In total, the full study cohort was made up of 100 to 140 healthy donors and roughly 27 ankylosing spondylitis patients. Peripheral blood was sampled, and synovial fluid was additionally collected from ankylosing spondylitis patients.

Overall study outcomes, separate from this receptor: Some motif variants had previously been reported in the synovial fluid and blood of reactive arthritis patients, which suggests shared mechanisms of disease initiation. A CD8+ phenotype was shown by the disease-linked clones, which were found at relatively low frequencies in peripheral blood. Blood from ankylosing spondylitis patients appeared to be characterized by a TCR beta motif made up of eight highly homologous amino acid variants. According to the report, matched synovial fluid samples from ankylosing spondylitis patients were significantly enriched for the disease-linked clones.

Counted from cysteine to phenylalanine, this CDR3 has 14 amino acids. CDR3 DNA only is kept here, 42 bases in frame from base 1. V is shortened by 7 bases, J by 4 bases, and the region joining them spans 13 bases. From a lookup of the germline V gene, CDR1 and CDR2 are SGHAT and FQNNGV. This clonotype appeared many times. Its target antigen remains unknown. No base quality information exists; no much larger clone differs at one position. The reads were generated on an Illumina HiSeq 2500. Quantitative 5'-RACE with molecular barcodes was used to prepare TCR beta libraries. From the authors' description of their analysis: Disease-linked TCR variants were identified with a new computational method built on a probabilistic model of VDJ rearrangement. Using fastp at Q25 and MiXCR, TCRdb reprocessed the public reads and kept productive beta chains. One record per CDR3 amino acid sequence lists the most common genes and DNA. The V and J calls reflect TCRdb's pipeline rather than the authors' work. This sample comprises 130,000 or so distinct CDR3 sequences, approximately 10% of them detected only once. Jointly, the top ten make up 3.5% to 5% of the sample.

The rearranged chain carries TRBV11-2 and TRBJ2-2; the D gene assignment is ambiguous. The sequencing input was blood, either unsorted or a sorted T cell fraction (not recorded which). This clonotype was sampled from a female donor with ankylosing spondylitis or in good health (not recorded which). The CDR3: CASTESEGTGELFF. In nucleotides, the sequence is TGTGCCAGCACCGAATCGGAAGGCACCGGGGAGCTGTTTTTT.